Below are 30 T cell receptor beta chains sequenced from a single sample in a study of cytomegalovirus exposure and HLA in healthy donors. Assay used: immunoSEQ multiplex PCR; TCRdb lists only in-frame clones, some missing. Here the sample spans about 140,000 clones, around four fifths being singletons. Sequencing used PBMCs. The receptors derive from a woman in her 30s in good health and CMV-seronegative.

V usage is TRBV6-1 and J usage is TRBJ1-5, with D maybe TRBD1 (6 bases). This CDR3 is built from 15 residues. The V gene lost 4 bases and the J gene lost 7 bases, with 17 bases spanning the gap. CDR1 and CDR2 (germline): MNHNS, SASEGT. The CDR3 DNA reads as TGTGCCAGCAGTGCACAGGGATATAGGGAACAGCCCCAGCATTTT. It yields the protein CASSAQGYREQPQHF.

The J gene is TRBJ2-5, the V gene TRBV18, with D possibly being TRBD2 (5 bases). The CDR3 is made up of 13 amino acids. CDR1 and CDR2 (germline): KGHSH, LQKENI. Between the trimmed V and J ends, which lost 8 bases and 6 bases, there was a span of 16 bases. CDR3 protein: CASLRTAGKTQYF. The CDR3 DNA reads TGTGCCAGCCTTAGGACTGCCGGAAAGACCCAGTACTTC.

The chain employs TRBV6-1 and TRBJ1-5; possible D gene TRBD1, 5 bases. Germline values: CDR1 MNHNS, CDR2 SASEGT. V shed 5 bases and J shed 0 bases, with 11 bases lying between them. CDR3 length: 15 amino acids. CDR3 loop: CASSNTGYSNQPQHF. In DNA, the CDR3 is TGTGCCAGCAGTAACACAGGATATAGCAATCAGCCCCAGCATTTT.

The chain carries TRBV7-2 and TRBJ1-2; 8 nucleotides match TRBD1. The germline V gene has CDR1 SGHTA and CDR2 FQGNSA. The CDR3 loop spans 12 amino acids. The V gene end was trimmed by 3 bases and the J gene end by 9 bases; junction bases not matched to a gene: 3. CDR3 loop: CASSLTGASYTF. The CDR3 DNA follows: TGTGCCAGCAGCTTGACAGGGGCAAGCTACACCTTC. Complete variable domain (other parts from reference TRBV7-2 and TRBJ1-2): GAGVSQSPSNKVTEKGKDVELRCDPISGHTALYWYRQSLGQGLEFLIYFQGNSAPDKSGLPSDRFSAERTGGSVSTLTIQRTQQEDSAVYLCASSLTGASYTFGSGTRLTVV.

The CDR3 reads CASSPGAYGYTF. CDR3 sequence (DNA): TGTGCCAGCAGCCCTGGGGCCTATGGCTACACCTTC. The rearrangement uses TRBV7-2 and TRBJ1-2; D might be TRBD1 (5 bases). The CDR3 consists of 12 residues. Trimming shortened V by 5 bases and J by 4 bases, and 8 bases separated the two germline ends. CDR1 SGHTA and CDR2 FQGNSA come from the germline V gene.

This chain's CDR3 is CASSAGQVTYEQYF. The DNA for the CDR3 is TGCGCCAGCAGCGCTGGACAGGTAACCTACGAGCAGTACTTC. The chain uses TRBV5-1 and TRBJ2-7, with TRBD1 matching 7 bases. V lost 4 bases, J lost 2 bases, and 6 bases stayed unmatched. The V gene's germline CDR1 is SGHRS and CDR2 YFSETQ. CDR3 length: 14 residues.

V is TRBV11-2 and J is TRBJ2-7; tentative D call: TRBD2 (7 bases). Trimming took 4 bases from V and 12 from J, leaving 25 bases between them. The CDR3 contains 15 residues. The germline CDR1 and CDR2 sequences are SGHAT and FQNNGV. The CDR3 region has the DNA TGTGCCAGCAGCTGGGAACTCGGGGGGCGCACCATCGCGTACTTC. Its translation: CASSWELGGRTIAYF.

The V gene is TRBV5-6, the J gene TRBJ1-1; D might be TRBD1 (6 bases). This CDR3 has 16 amino acids. Germline values: CDR1 SGHDT, CDR2 YYEEEE. The germline V and J ends were trimmed by 2 bases and 1 base, with 15 bases remaining between them. CDR3 coding DNA: TGTGCCAGCAGCTTCAGGGGATGGACGTCGAACACTGAAGCTTTCTTT. It codes for CASSFRGWTSNTEAFF.

The rearrangement uses TRBV2 and TRBJ1-1, with TRBD1 as a possible D gene (5 bases). The CDR3 is made up of 13 amino acids. V lost 5 bases and J 6 bases, leaving 13 bases between the germline ends. Germline V gene sequence: CDR1 SNHLY, CDR2 FYNNEI. The CDR3 protein is CASSSGGTPEAFF. The DNA for the CDR3 is TGTGCCAGCAGTAGCGGGGGAACCCCTGAAGCTTTCTTT.

The chain carries TRBV7-3 and TRBJ2-1; TRBD1 aligns across 8 bases. J was trimmed by 6 bases and V by 2 bases; bases with no gene match: 6. Germline loops: CDR1 SGHTA, CDR2 FQGTGA. The CDR3 contains 15 residues. The CDR3 spells CASSLGTGPSNEQFF. The CDR3 DNA reads TGTGCCAGCAGCTTAGGGACAGGACCTTCCAATGAGCAGTTCTTC.

The chain combines TRBV7-2 with TRBJ1-2; 9 bases map to TRBD1. The germline V gene encodes CDR1 SGHTA and CDR2 FQGNSA. J gave up 3 bases and V 5 bases, and 7 bases lay outside the gene matches. CDR3 length equals 15 residues. The CDR3 protein is CASSPRTGDYYGYTF. DNA for the CDR3: TGTGCCAGCAGCCCCCGGACAGGGGACTACTATGGCTACACCTTC.

V is TRBV6-6 and J is TRBJ1-5; 10 bases line up with TRBD1. With 2 bases clipped from V and 3 bases from J, the junction kept 4 bases outside the gene matches. CDR1 is MNHNY, CDR2 SVGAGI, per germline (reference sequence). The CDR3 runs 16 residues. The DNA of the CDR3 is TGTGCCAGCAGTTACAGACAGGGGGCTAACAATCAGCCCCAGCATTTT. As protein: CASSYRQGANNQPQHF.

The chain is built from TRBV5-4 and TRBJ1-1, with 9 bases that match TRBD1. The CDR3 contains 16 residues. V was clipped by 3 bases and J by 4 bases; unmatched bases: 10. Germline V lookup: CDR1 SGHNT, CDR2 YYREEE (reference sequence). CDR3 coding DNA: TGTGCCAGCAGCTCCCTCTCACAGGGGGCGCGCACTGAAGCTTTCTTT. It translates to CASSSLSQGARTEAFF.

V gene TRBV4-2 combines with J gene TRBJ1-1; a possible D gene is TRBD1 (6 bases). Germline V lookup: CDR1 LGHNA, CDR2 YNFKEQ. The CDR3 runs 15 residues. V was cut by 0 bases and J by 3 bases, with 11 bases left in between. DNA of the CDR3: TGTGCCAGCAGCCAAGAACAGGGATCGGACACTGAAGCTTTCTTT. Its protein is CASSQEQGSDTEAFF.

J is TRBJ2-5 and V is TRBV9; 7 bases are shared with TRBD2. Trimming removed 4 bases from V and 5 bases from J; junction bases left unmatched: 5. Germline V CDR1 and CDR2: SGDLS, YYNGEE. This CDR3 is built from 13 residues. The CDR3, as DNA: TGTGCCAGCAGCCTCGGGGGGTCTGAGACCCAGTACTTC. It is translated as CASSLGGSETQYF. Full variable domain (remainder filled in from reference TRBV9 and TRBJ2-5): DSGVTQTPKHLITATGQRVTLRCSPRSGDLSVYWYQQSLDQGLQFLIQYYNGEERAKGNILERFSAQQFPDLHSELNLSSLELGDSALYFCASSLGGSETQYFGPGTRLLVL.

The chain employs TRBV5-4 and TRBJ2-2, with 8 positions matching TRBD2. CDR3 length: 16 amino acids. V lost 3 bases to trimming and J lost 4 bases; unmatched junction nucleotides: 8. Germline CDR1 and CDR2: SGHNT and YYREEE (reference sequence). The CDR3 loop is CASSSAAGASTGELFF. In DNA form, the CDR3 reads TGTGCCAGCAGCTCGGCAGCGGGGGCCTCCACCGGGGAGCTGTTTTTT.

The chain employs TRBV7-9 and TRBJ2-1; a weak D match, TRBD2 (6 bases). Trimming removed 4 bases at V and 8 bases at J, with 12 bases between. CDR1 and CDR2 from the germline V gene are SEHNR and FQNEAQ (reference sequence). CDR3 length equals 13 residues. In DNA form, the CDR3 reads TGTGCCAGCAGCTCCCGGGGGAGCGATGAGCAGTTCTTC. This encodes CASSSRGSDEQFF.

J is TRBJ2-3 and V is TRBV28; 8 positions match TRBD2. The length of the CDR3 is 14 residues. CDR1 MDHEN and CDR2 SYDVKM come from the germline V gene. V shed 4 bases and J 1 base; nucleotides not matched to a gene: 1. The CDR3 protein is CASSSGGGTDTQYF. The DNA for the CDR3 is TGTGCCAGCAGTTCGGGGGGGGGCACAGATACGCAGTATTTT.

The rearrangement uses TRBV2 and TRBJ1-6, with TRBD1 matching over 9 bases. V lost 3 bases to trimming and J lost 10 bases; unmatched junction nucleotides: 4. CDR3 length: 14 residues. CDR1 is SNHLY and CDR2 is FYNNEI in the germline V gene. The CDR3 reads CASSEDRGGSPLHF. The CDR3 region has the DNA TGTGCCAGCAGTGAGGACAGGGGAGGATCACCCCTCCACTTT.

The gene calls are TRBV7-9 and TRBJ2-3; weak D call: TRBD1 (6 bases). The CDR3 contains 17 residues. The germline gives CDR1 SEHNR, CDR2 FQNEAQ (reference sequence). Trimming stripped 1 base from V and 6 bases from J, with 20 bases between. CDR3 residues: CASSLVGSKTRGDTQYF. CDR3 in DNA: TGTGCCAGCAGCTTAGTAGGATCCAAAACGAGGGGGGATACGCAGTATTTT.

The chain uses TRBV27 and TRBJ2-5; possibly TRBD1 for D (6 bases). The V gene's germline CDR1 is MNHEY and CDR2 SMNVEV (reference sequence). V lost 4 bases and J lost 7, with 13 bases in between. The CDR3 has 13 amino acids. CDR3 residues: CASSSTGTATQYF. Written as DNA, the CDR3 is TGTGCCAGCAGTTCGACAGGTACGGCGACCCAGTACTTC.

The rearrangement uses TRBV7-9 and TRBJ1-4; D unclear. Germline CDR1 reads SEHNR; CDR2 reads FQNEAQ (reference sequence). The length of the CDR3 is 17 residues. V gave up 1 base and J gave up 0 bases, with 12 bases separating them. CDR3 DNA sequence: TGTGCCAGCAGCTTAGGGGTAGGACTGTCAACTAATGAAAAACTGTTTTTT. It specifies CASSLGVGLSTNEKLFF.

Concerning this clone: The sample carries other DNA sequences with the same CDR3. The V and J genes are TRBV6-5 and TRBJ2-7; weak D call: TRBD1 (6 bases). The CDR3 is made up of 13 amino acids. Trimming left V 2 bases short and J 4 bases short, with 9 bases between. CDR1 MNHEY and CDR2 SVGAGI come from the germline V gene. As DNA, the CDR3 is TGTGCCAGCAGTTACGGCAGGGGTTACGAGCAGTACTTC. Its protein product is CASSYGRGYEQYF.

This clone was seen only a few times. The V gene is TRBV2, the J gene TRBJ2-7; 7 nucleotides align to TRBD1. The CDR3 has 14 residues. The trim removed 4 bases at V and 2 bases at J, leaving 5 bases unmatched. Germline V gene data show CDR1 as SNHLY and CDR2 as FYNNEI. CDR3 sequence reads: CASSVNRGPYEQYF. CDR3 sequence (DNA): TGTGCCAGCAGTGTCAACAGGGGTCCCTACGAGCAGTACTTC.

The V call is TRBV12-5, the J call TRBJ1-4; TRBD1 matches 9 bases. Germline V gene lookup returns CDR1 LGHNT and CDR2 FRNRAP. The CDR3 is made up of 15 amino acids. Trimming at V came to 5 bases and at J to 8 bases, leaving 9 bases not matched to a gene. In DNA, the CDR3 is TGTGCTAGTGGTCTGCCCGGGACAGGGTCCGAAAAACTGTTTTTT. The encoded protein is CASGLPGTGSEKLFF.

The CDR3 nucleotides read TGCGCCAGCAGTTACGGCCAACATGGAGGTATTAGTGGCTACACCTTC. Translated, it gives CASSYGQHGGISGYTF. J is TRBJ1-2 and V is TRBV5-1; no clear D gene. V lost 5 bases and J lost 7, with 24 bases in between. Per the germline V gene, CDR1 is SGHRS and CDR2 is YFSETQ. This CDR3 spans 16 amino acids.

The V call is TRBV10-3, the J call TRBJ1-3; 8 nucleotides align to TRBD1. This CDR3 region has 15 residues. Germline CDR1 ENHRY, CDR2 SYGVKD. The trim removed 6 bases at V and 2 bases at J, leaving 6 bases unmatched. CDR3 protein: CAIRSGTGAGNTIYF. The CDR3 DNA follows: TGTGCCATCAGGTCCGGGACAGGCGCTGGAAACACCATATATTTT.

This chain joins TRBV6-6 and TRBJ1-1; TRBD1 aligns across 9 bases. Germline assignment: CDR1 MNHNY and CDR2 SVGAGI (reference sequence). V lost 6 bases, J lost 11 bases, and 16 bases stayed unmatched. This CDR3 region has 15 residues. CDR3 loop: CASRDTGGDEVSAFF. As DNA, the CDR3 is TGTGCCAGCAGGGATACAGGGGGCGATGAGGTCAGCGCTTTCTTT.

The sample holds a few counts of this clone. The chain combines TRBV19 with TRBJ1-6; 10 bases line up with TRBD1. CDR3 size: 14 residues. Per germline, CDR1 LNHDA and CDR2 SQIVND (reference sequence). The V segment lost 4 bases and the J segment 9 bases; nucleotides outside the gene matches: 3. The CDR3 sequence: CASSRDRGSSPLHF. The CDR3 nucleotides read TGTGCCAGTAGTAGGGACAGGGGTAGTTCACCCCTCCACTTT.

The chain joins TRBV5-1 to TRBJ1-5, with TRBD1 matching 7 bases. Per germline, CDR1 SGHRS and CDR2 YFSETQ. The CDR3 consists of 15 residues. V lost 4 bases to trimming and J lost 2 bases; unmatched junction nucleotides: 6. The CDR3 spells CASSPTGDRNQPQHF. The DNA of the CDR3 is TGCGCCAGCAGCCCCACAGGGGATCGCAATCAGCCCCAGCATTTT.